The 14 T cell receptor beta chains presented below share a single source sample, sequenced in a study of T cell changes during pregnancy in multiple sclerosis. This table comes from immunoSEQ multiplex PCR, and its TCRdb copy is limited to in-frame clones, with some not included. This table holds around 75,000 clones, 80% to 90% found once. The sample in question was peripheral blood, obtained in the first trimester of pregnancy. The receptors were gathered from a female donor in good health, enrolled as a control in a pregnancy study.

The chain links TRBV9 to TRBJ2-3; TRBD2 matches at 14 bases. The V gene's germline CDR1 is SGDLS and CDR2 YYNGEE. The CDR3 consists of 21 residues. V shed 0 bases, J shed 3 bases, and the junction held 15 bases outside the gene matches. DNA of the CDR3: TGTGCCAGCAGCGTAGCCCGACTAGCGGGAGGGCCCTCTTCGGCGACAGATACGCAGTATTTT. This gives the protein CASSVARLAGGPSSATDTQYF.

The genes are TRBV7-6 and TRBJ2-7; tentative D call: TRBD1 (5 bases). CDR1 and CDR2 (germline): SGHVS, FNYEAQ. CDR3 length: 13 amino acids. The germline V and J ends were trimmed by 0 bases and 4 bases, with 7 bases remaining between them. The DNA for the CDR3 is TGTGCCAGCAGCTTAGCGCAGGGATACGAGCAGTACTTC. The encoded protein is CASSLAQGYEQYF.

CDR3 residues: CASSSTLRENEQFF. The CDR3 nucleotides are TGTGCCAGCAGCTCCACCCTGCGGGAGAATGAGCAGTTCTTC. This sequence joins TRBV7-9 and TRBJ2-1, with TRBD2 identical over 7 bases. This CDR3 is built from 14 residues. In germline, CDR1 is SEHNR, CDR2 FQNEAQ (reference sequence). The junction had 7 bases not matched to a gene; V was cut back by 4 bases and J by 7 bases.

For the CDR3, the DNA is TGTGCCAGCAGCCGCGGACAGGGCATCAGTTTTAGCTATGGCTACACCTTC. It encodes CASSRGQGISFSYGYTF. The chain uses TRBV7-6 and TRBJ1-2; 8 bases map to TRBD1. The CDR3 sequence is 17 residues long. J gave up 4 bases and V 5 bases, and 15 bases lay outside the gene matches. Per the germline V gene, CDR1 is SGHVS and CDR2 is FNYEAQ. Full variable domain (remainder filled in from reference TRBV7-6 and TRBJ1-2): GAGVSQSPRYKVTKRGQDVALRCDPISGHVSLYWYRQALGQGPEFLTYFNYEAQQDKSGLPNDRFSAERPEGSISTLTIQRTEQRDSAMYRCASSRGQGISFSYGYTFGSGTRLTVV.

The chain employs TRBV7-2 and TRBJ2-1; TRBD2 might be the D (5 bases). The CDR3 runs to 16 residues. Per germline, CDR1 SGHTA and CDR2 FQGNSA. Trimming took 1 base from V and 4 from J, leaving 14 bases between them. The CDR3 DNA sequence: TGTGCCAGCAGCTTAGTCCCGGGAAGGTCGTACAATGAGCAGTTCTTC. Encoded protein: CASSLVPGRSYNEQFF.

The chain couples TRBV29-1 to TRBJ1-1; D is possibly TRBD1 (5 bases). The CDR3 is 11 amino acids. CDR1 is SQVTM, CDR2 ANQGSEA, per germline. V was shortened by 6 bases and J by 6 bases, with 11 bases between the two germline ends. The CDR3 here is CSVRAGPEAFF. DNA of the CDR3: TGCAGCGTGCGGGCGGGGCCTGAAGCTTTCTTT.

This chain joins TRBV25-1 and TRBJ1-6, with D possibly being TRBD1 (5 bases). The CDR3 has 15 residues. V lost 2 bases and J lost 6, with 11 bases in between. Germline CDR1 and CDR2: MGHDK and SYGVNS. Written as DNA, the CDR3 is TGTGCCAGCAGTGAAGGCCAACAGGTTAATTCACCCCTCCACTTT. This codes for CASSEGQQVNSPLHF.

The V and J genes are TRBV7-2 and TRBJ1-5; tentatively, D is TRBD1 (6 bases). This CDR3 region has 19 residues. Deletions cut 2 bases from V and 2 bases from J, with 22 bases between. The V gene's germline CDR1 is SGHTA and CDR2 FQGNSA. The CDR3 spells CASSLWPQGIGGGNQPQHF. CDR3 in DNA: TGTGCCAGCAGCTTATGGCCACAGGGAATTGGGGGCGGCAATCAGCCCCAGCATTTT.

This clone was recorded once. V gene TRBV11-2 combines with J gene TRBJ2-7; 8 bases line up with TRBD1. There are 16 residues in the CDR3. The junction had 12 bases not matched to a gene; V was cut back by 5 bases and J by 3 bases. Germline assignment: CDR1 SGHAT and CDR2 FQNNGV. The CDR3 protein is CASSRRTGQKLYEQYF. The CDR3 bases are TGTGCCAGCAGCCGCAGGACAGGGCAGAAGCTCTACGAGCAGTACTTC.

The chain recombines TRBV7-2 with TRBJ2-5; the D gene is possibly TRBD1 (6 bases). Germline CDR1 is SGHTA and CDR2 is FQGNSA. CDR3 length: 14 residues. Deletions cut 1 base from V and 1 base from J, with 7 bases between. CDR3 in amino acids: CASSLGTAQETQYF. The CDR3 region has the DNA TGTGCCAGCAGCTTAGGGACAGCCCAAGAGACCCAGTACTTC.

The genes are TRBV5-6 and TRBJ2-5, with D tentatively TRBD1 (6 bases). Trimming removed 4 bases from V and 5 bases from J, with 24 bases in between. The CDR3 extends over 17 amino acids. CDR1 is SGHDT, CDR2 YYEEEE, per germline. The CDR3 reads CASSPTWTVRWWETQYF. As DNA, the CDR3 is TGTGCCAGCAGCCCCACTTGGACAGTACGGTGGTGGGAGACCCAGTACTTC. Looking up the rest from reference TRBV5-6 and TRBJ2-5 gives the full variable domain: DAGVTQSPTHLIKTRGQQVTLRCSPKSGHDTVSWYQQALGQGPQFIFQYYEEEERQRGNFPDRFSGHQFPNYSSELNVNALLLGDSALYLCASSPTWTVRWWETQYFGPGTRLLVL.

This chain connects TRBV6-1 to TRBJ1-4; D remains unclear. The CDR3 is 14 residues long. CDR1 and CDR2 (germline): MNHNS, SASEGT. Trimming shortened V by 9 bases and J by 0 bases, and 11 bases separated the two germline ends. The CDR3 DNA sequence: TGTGCCAGTCGGGAGGGCCCAACTAATGAAAAACTGTTTTTT. Its protein is CASREGPTNEKLFF.

The rearrangement uses TRBV7-6 and TRBJ1-2, with 7 bases identical to TRBD1. J was trimmed by 11 bases and V by 2 bases; bases with no gene match: 11. The CDR3 runs 14 residues. Germline V gives CDR1 SGHVS, CDR2 FNYEAQ. This CDR3 is CASSLNGEGAWYTF. CDR3 coding DNA: TGTGCCAGCAGCTTAAATGGAGAGGGGGCTTGGTACACCTTC.

The V gene is TRBV30, the J gene TRBJ1-1; no clear D gene. Trimming removed 5 bases at V and 0 bases at J, with 13 bases between. The CDR3 is made up of 14 amino acids. Germline CDR1 GTSNPN, CDR2 SVGIG (reference sequence). The CDR3 loop reads CAWGRGPMNTEAFF. The DNA for the CDR3 is TGTGCCTGGGGCCGAGGGCCAATGAACACTGAAGCTTTCTTT.